The table lists the clone carrying this TCR beta chain with a few counts. These data belong to a study of sequential checkpoint blockade in melanoma. On the study more broadly: Arm A got nivolumab then ipilimumab; arm B the reverse, 1:1.

The treatment: randomized to nivolumab then ipilimumab (arm A) or the reverse (arm B). From thawed PBMCs, live CD3+CD8+ cells negative for CD19 and CD56 were sorted. Clones were sequenced by immunoSEQ multiplex PCR, and TCRdb holds only the in-frame ones, with some missing. The sample lists some 9,000 clones, over 50% occurring once. This CDR3 region has 13 residues. V was pared by 1 base and J by 10 bases, with 8 bases between. Germline values: CDR1 LGHNA, CDR2 YSLEER. The specimen comprised CD8+ T cells sorted from blood (inferred from file names), sampled from a patient given nivolumab and ipilimumab in sequence. The TCR sequence derives from a human donor with melanoma. The chain employs TRBV4-3 and TRBJ1-6; TRBD1 might be the D (5 bases). The CDR3 DNA reads as TGCGCCAGCAGCCAAGTTAGGGGATCACCCCTCCACTTT. This gives the protein CASSQVRGSPLHF.